Listed here are 23 T cell receptor beta chains from one sample, sequenced in a study of T-cell memory formation after mild COVID-19. TCRdb reprocessed the 5' RACE reads via MiXCR and lists one record per CDR3 protein. The data contain about 500,000 distinct CDR3 sequences, about 20% of them singletons. Sequencing was carried out using PBMCs or a T cell subset sorted from them (not recorded which). These receptors originate from an adult woman who had mild COVID-19 (a few samples of this study predate the infection). Cell type and time point are not known.

This clonotype was counted between two and nine times. The chain uses TRBV10-2 and TRBJ1-1; TRBD1 might be the D (5 bases). The length of the CDR3 is 15 residues. V shed 5 bases and J shed 4 bases, with 17 bases lying between them. Germline V gene sequence: CDR1 WSHSY, CDR2 SAAADI. CDR3 in amino acids: CASSWAGQRVTEAFF. The CDR3 region has the DNA TGCGCCAGCAGTTGGGCAGGGCAAAGGGTCACTGAAGCTTTCTTT.

CDR3 coding DNA: TGTGCCAGCAGCGTATCGAAGGGCTGGGGTTGGTCCAATGAGCAGTTCTTC. Its translation is CASSVSKGWGWSNEQFF. The J gene is TRBJ2-1, the V gene TRBV9; D call uncertain. The CDR3 is 17 residues long. The germline V and J ends were trimmed by 1 base and 6 bases, with 20 bases remaining between them. CDR1 is SGDLS and CDR2 is YYNGEE in the germline V gene.

The chain uses TRBV7-9 and TRBJ2-1; TRBD1 matches 11 bases. The CDR3 extends over 15 amino acids. Germline V lookup: CDR1 SEHNR, CDR2 FQNEAQ (reference sequence). V trimming: 1 base; J trimming: 6 bases; junction bases outside the gene matches: 2. The CDR3 sequence: CASSLGDRGGNEQFF. The CDR3 DNA is TGTGCCAGCAGCTTAGGGGACAGGGGGGGCAATGAGCAGTTCTTC.

This clonotype came up a few times. CDR3 residues: CASSQVLVSPLHF. CDR3 in DNA: TGCGCCAGCAGCCAAGTTCTTGTTTCACCCCTCCACTTT. The chain combines TRBV4-1 with TRBJ1-6; D is undetermined. This CDR3 comprises 13 residues. The V gene lost 1 base and the J gene lost 9 bases, with 7 bases spanning the gap. Per the germline V gene, CDR1 is MGHRA and CDR2 is YSYEKL.

CDR3 sequence: CASSQDPGTGELFF. The CDR3 DNA is TGCGCCAGCAGCCAAGACCCGGGGACCGGGGAGCTGTTTTTT. The rearrangement joins TRBV4-1 to TRBJ2-2, with D perhaps TRBD2 (5 bases). The CDR3 has 14 amino acids. From germline, CDR1 is MGHRA and CDR2 YSYEKL. Trimming took off 0 bases at V and 5 bases at J, with 7 bases between the two ends.

This clonotype was detected only a few times. V is TRBV7-9 and J is TRBJ1-1; D call uncertain. V lost 7 bases and J 3 bases, leaving 3 bases between the germline ends. The CDR3 is 10 residues long. Germline CDR1 is SEHNR and CDR2 is FQNEAQ (reference sequence). The CDR3 loop is CASTDTEAFF. CDR3 bases: TGTGCCAGCACCGACACTGAAGCTTTCTTT. The full variable domain, its missing parts supplied by reference TRBV7-9 and TRBJ1-1, is DTGVSQNPRHKITKRGQNVTFRCDPISEHNRLYWYRQTLGQGPEFLTYFQNEAQLEKSRLLSDRFSAERPKGSFSTLEIQRTEQGDSAMYLCASTDTEAFFGQGTRLTVV.

The chain combines TRBV7-2 with TRBJ2-5; maybe TRBD2 (5 bases). The CDR3 sequence is 15 residues long. V lost 2 bases and J 2 bases, leaving 12 bases between the germline ends. Germline assignment: CDR1 SGHTA and CDR2 FQGNSA. The CDR3: CASSLFRAEQETQYF. CDR3 sequence (DNA): TGTGCCAGCAGCTTATTTAGAGCGGAACAAGAGACCCAGTACTTC.

This chain connects TRBV2 to TRBJ2-3; 12 bases are a match to TRBD2. The CDR3 contains 16 residues. In germline, CDR1 is SNHLY, CDR2 FYNNEI. After removal of 5 bases from V and 2 bases from J, the junction contained 5 bases not matched to a gene. CDR3 protein: CASSNLAGGVTDTQYF. The DNA of the CDR3 is TGTGCCAGCAGTAACCTAGCGGGAGGGGTCACAGATACGCAGTATTTT.

This clonotype was recorded a few times. The V gene is TRBV25-1, the J gene TRBJ1-1; the D gene is possibly TRBD1 (6 bases). The ends were cut back, 5 bases at V and 3 bases at J, with 19 bases in the middle. This CDR3 is built from 16 residues. Germline CDR1 MGHDK, CDR2 SYGVNS. The DNA for the CDR3 is TGTGCCAGCAGTTCTTTCACAGGGAGTGATTACACTGAAGCTTTCTTT. It codes for CASSSFTGSDYTEAFF. Full variable domain (remainder filled in from reference TRBV25-1 and TRBJ1-1): EADIYQTPRYLVIGTGKKITLECSQTMGHDKMYWYQQDPGMELHLIHYSYGVNSTEKGDLSSESTVSRIRTEHFPLTLESARPSHTSQYLCASSSFTGSDYTEAFFGQGTRLTVV.

This clonotype was picked up many times. The chain couples TRBV6-2 or TRBV6-3 to TRBJ2-3; 8 bases agree with TRBD2. Looked up from germline, CDR1 is MNHEY and CDR2 is SVGEGT. The CDR3 has 16 amino acids. The V segment lost 4 bases and the J segment 11 bases; nucleotides outside the gene matches: 17. The CDR3 nucleotides are TGTGCCAGCAGTTCCCGGGCGGGGAGCGGGAGAGAGGAGCAGTATTTT. Translating gives CASSSRAGSGREEQYF.

In this sample, this clonotype turned up many times. The CDR3 region has the DNA TGTGCCACCAGTGGGGGCCAGGGGTTTGGGGCTACGCAGTATTTT. Amino acid sequence: CATSGGQGFGATQYF. The chain has TRBV24-1 and TRBJ2-3; weak D call: TRBD1 (6 bases). The CDR3 extends over 15 amino acids. Germline lookup yields CDR1 KGHDR and CDR2 SFDVKD. Trimming took off 5 bases at V and 8 bases at J, with 19 bases between the two ends.

The V call is TRBV5-1, the J call TRBJ2-1, with 14 nucleotides matching TRBD2. The CDR3 has 14 amino acids. The germline gives CDR1 SGHRS, CDR2 YFSETQ. Trimming cost V 0 bases and J 10 bases; bases outside gene matches: 0. DNA of the CDR3: TGCGCCAGCAGCTTGGGGACTAGCGGGAGGGAGCAGTTCTTC. Its protein product is CASSLGTSGREQFF.

J is TRBJ2-1 and V is TRBV13; D is undetermined. Trimming stripped 4 bases from V and 2 bases from J, with 12 bases between. This CDR3 has 15 amino acids. Germline V gene sequence: CDR1 PRHDT, CDR2 FYEKMQ (reference sequence). This CDR3 reads CASSSRDLPYNEQFF. In nucleotides, the CDR3 is TGTGCCAGCAGCTCGCGTGATCTCCCCTACAATGAGCAGTTCTTC.

This chain uses TRBV11-3 with TRBJ2-2; D might be TRBD1 (5 bases). This CDR3 contains 13 residues. From germline, CDR1 is SGHNT and CDR2 YENEEA. V lost 10 bases and J lost 2, with 11 bases in between. The CDR3 loop reads CATRRTNTGELFF. The DNA for the CDR3 is TGTGCCACTCGGCGGACAAACACCGGGGAGCTGTTTTTT.

This clonotype was detected ten times or more. The V gene is TRBV4-2, the J gene TRBJ2-7; 7 nucleotides match TRBD2. Germline CDR1 reads LGHNA; CDR2 reads YNFKEQ. The V and J ends lost 8 bases and 7 bases, in that order; junction bases with no gene match: 5. There are 11 residues in the CDR3. The CDR3 nucleotides are TGTGCCAGCGGGACGGGGGGTGAGCAGTACTTC. It specifies CASGTGGEQYF.

This clonotype appeared a few times. The CDR3 nucleotides read TGTGCCAGCAGTTACTCGGACAGGGACTACTACGAGCAGTACTTC. As protein: CASSYSDRDYYEQYF. The chain uses TRBV6-2 or TRBV6-3 and TRBJ2-7; tentative D call: TRBD1 (8 bases). Trimming removed 0 bases from V and 3 bases from J, with 12 bases in between. The CDR3 spans 15 residues. From germline, CDR1 is MNHEY and CDR2 SVGEGT.

Comments on this clonotype: One base away lies a much larger clone, so this may be a sequencing read error. The chain couples TRBV7-9 to TRBJ2-7, with TRBD1 matching 10 bases. CDR3 length: 15 residues. The V segment lost 2 bases and the J segment 2 bases; nucleotides outside the gene matches: 3. CDR1 and CDR2 from the germline V gene are SEHNR and FQNEAQ (reference sequence). The CDR3 spells CASSLTGTGAYEQYF. CDR3 in DNA: TGTGCCAGCAGCTTAACCGGGACAGGGGCCTACGAGCAGTACTTC.

This clonotype was detected many times. The rearrangement links TRBV30 to TRBJ2-3, with TRBD1 matching over 7 bases. This CDR3 has 15 amino acids. CDR1 and CDR2 (germline): GTSNPN, SVGIG (reference sequence). Trimming removed 2 bases from V and 4 bases from J; junction bases left unmatched: 9. The CDR3 nucleotides are TGTGCCTGGAGTCTGGACAGGCCAGGGGCAGATACGCAGTATTTT. Encoded protein: CAWSLDRPGADTQYF. Variable domain in full (rest from reference TRBV30 and TRBJ2-3): SQTIHQWPATLVQPVGSPLSLECTVEGTSNPNLYWYRQAAGRGLQLLFYSVGIGQISSEVPQNLSASRPQDRQFILSSKKLLLSDSGFYLCAWSLDRPGADTQYFGPGTRLTVL.

V usage is TRBV6-6 and J usage is TRBJ2-2; a weak D match, TRBD2 (5 bases). From germline, CDR1 is MNHNY and CDR2 SVGAGI (reference sequence). The CDR3 totals 15 residues. V was clipped by 4 bases and J by 1 base, with 10 bases between them. The CDR3 loop reads CASSLKRKNTGELFF. CDR3 sequence (DNA): TGTGCCAGCAGTTTGAAGCGGAAGAACACCGGGGAGCTGTTTTTT.

This clonotype has a count of ten or more. The chain carries TRBV15 and TRBJ1-1; the D gene is possibly TRBD1 (5 bases). Trimming stripped 1 base from V and 5 bases from J, with 23 bases between. The CDR3 runs 18 residues. Germline CDR1 and CDR2: LNHNV and YYDKDF (reference sequence). For the CDR3, the DNA is TGTGCCACCAGCAGAGGAGTGGACAAGAAAAGGGTTGGGACTGAAGCTTTCTTT. Translation gives CATSRGVDKKRVGTEAFF.

V gene TRBV7-9 combines with J gene TRBJ2-3; D is undetermined. Trimming removed 5 bases at V and 4 bases at J, with 10 bases between. Germline values: CDR1 SEHNR, CDR2 FQNEAQ (reference sequence). The CDR3 covers 13 residues. The CDR3 loop is CASSPPNADTQYF. In DNA, the CDR3 is TGTGCCAGCAGCCCCCCCAACGCAGATACGCAGTATTTT.

The genes are TRBV12-3 or TRBV12-4 and TRBJ1-2, with TRBD1 as a possible D gene (5 bases). Trimming cost V 6 bases and J 4 bases, with 18 bases left between them. The CDR3 sequence is 15 residues long. CDR3 DNA: TGTGCCAGCAGCCACCCCGACAGCTCGTTCTATGGCTACACCTTC. Protein product: CASSHPDSSFYGYTF.

This chain joins TRBV28 and TRBJ1-1; 7 nucleotides match TRBD1. J gave up 3 bases and V 6 bases, and 10 bases lay outside the gene matches. The CDR3 spans 15 residues. Germline V gene data show CDR1 as MDHEN and CDR2 as SYDVKM. CDR3 DNA: TGTGCCAGCAGCCACCGTGTGGGGACAGACACTGAAGCTTTCTTT. It is translated as CASSHRVGTDTEAFF.